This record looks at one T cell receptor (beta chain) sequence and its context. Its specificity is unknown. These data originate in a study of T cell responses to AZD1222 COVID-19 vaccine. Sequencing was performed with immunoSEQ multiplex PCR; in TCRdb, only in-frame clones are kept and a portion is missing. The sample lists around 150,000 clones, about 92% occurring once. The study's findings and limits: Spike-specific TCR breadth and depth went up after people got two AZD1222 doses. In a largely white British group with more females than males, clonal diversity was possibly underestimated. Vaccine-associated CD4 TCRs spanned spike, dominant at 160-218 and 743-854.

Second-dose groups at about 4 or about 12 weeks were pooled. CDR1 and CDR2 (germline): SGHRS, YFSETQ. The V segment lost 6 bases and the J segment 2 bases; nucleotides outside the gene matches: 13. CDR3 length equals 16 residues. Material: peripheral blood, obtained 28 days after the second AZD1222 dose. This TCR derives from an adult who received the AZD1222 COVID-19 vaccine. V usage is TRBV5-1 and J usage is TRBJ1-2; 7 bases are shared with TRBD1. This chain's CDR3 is CASTSHGRDRNYGYTF. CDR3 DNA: TGCGCCAGCACCTCCCATGGCCGGGACAGAAACTATGGCTACACCTTC. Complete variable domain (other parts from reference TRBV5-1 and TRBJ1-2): KAGVTQTPRYLIKTRGQQVTLSCSPISGHRSVSWYQQTPGQGLQFLFEYFSETQRNKGNFPGRFSGRQFSNSRSEMNVSTLELGDSALYLCASTSHGRDRNYGYTFGSGTRLTVV.